One sample yielded the 27 T cell receptor beta chains listed below, sequenced in a study of T cell responses to AZD1222 COVID-19 vaccine. Only in-frame clones appear in the TCRdb table, and some are missing; sequencing was by immunoSEQ multiplex PCR. The sample carries about 150,000 clones, approximately 90% recorded once. Sequencing used peripheral blood, obtained on day 0 of AZD1222 vaccination. These receptors all stem from an adult in good health.

The V call is TRBV21-1, the J call TRBJ2-5; no DNA check was done on the table's D call, TRBD2. TRBV21-1 represents a pseudogene. The CDR3 extends over 18 amino acids. CDR3 nucleotide sequence: TGTGCCAGCAGCAAAGACCCCTTACGGGAGGCGTCATTCGAGACCCAGTACTTC. It translates to CASSKDPLREASFETQYF.

The V gene is TRBV6-2 or TRBV6-3, the J gene TRBJ2-1; D possibly corresponds to TRBD2 (7 bases). The CDR3 is 16 amino acids. Trimming took 5 bases from V and 4 from J, leaving 18 bases between them. Germline lookup yields CDR1 MNHEY and CDR2 SVGEGT. The CDR3 here is CASSGRRRGGYNEQFF. Written as DNA, the CDR3 is TGTGCCAGCAGTGGACGAAGGAGGGGGGGATACAATGAGCAGTTCTTC.

This chain joins TRBV10-2 and TRBJ1-5; D may be TRBD1 (5 bases). V lost 4 bases and J 7 bases, leaving 8 bases between the germline ends. CDR1 is WSHSY and CDR2 is SAAADI in the germline V gene. The CDR3 runs to 12 residues. The CDR3 sequence: CASSVGGQPQHF. As DNA, the CDR3 is TGCGCCAGCAGTGTGGGGGGGCAGCCCCAGCATTTT.

The chain couples TRBV9 to TRBJ2-1, with 8 bases matching TRBD1. The CDR3 is 15 amino acids. V was pared by 3 bases and J by 8 bases, with 10 bases of the junction left unmatched. CDR1 and CDR2 (germline): SGDLS, YYNGEE. As DNA, the CDR3 is TGTGCCAGCAGCGCTCGGGACTCACAGGGGGATGAGCAGTTCTTC. Translation: CASSARDSQGDEQFF.

The CDR3 DNA reads TGTGCCAGCAGTTATGGGGACAGGCAGTACTTC. This sequence encodes CASSYGDRQYF. The chain uses TRBV6-5 and TRBJ2-4; 8 bases map to TRBD1. This CDR3 spans 11 amino acids. Germline V gives CDR1 MNHEY, CDR2 SVGAGI. V was pared by 3 bases and J by 13 bases, with 2 bases of the junction left unmatched.

The chain is built from TRBV29-1 and TRBJ1-2, with TRBD1 matching 8 bases. With V trimmed by 6 bases and J by 5 bases, 8 bases remained unmatched. The CDR3 is 13 amino acids. The germline CDR1 and CDR2 sequences are SQVTM and ANQGSEA. The DNA for the CDR3 is TGCAGCGTCCTACAGGGGGTGAATTATGGCTACACCTTC. It translates to CSVLQGVNYGYTF.

J is TRBJ1-1 and V is TRBV3-1 (or the pseudogene TRBV3-2), with D uncertain. This CDR3 has 13 residues. V lost 2 bases, J lost 5 bases, and 9 bases lay in between. Germline values: CDR1 LGHDT, CDR2 YNNKEL (reference sequence). In nucleotides, the CDR3 is TGTGCCAGCAGCCAACTACGGACTACTGAAGCTTTCTTT. It specifies CASSQLRTTEAFF.

The rearrangement links TRBV28 to TRBJ2-7, with TRBD1 matching over 7 bases. This CDR3 has 13 amino acids. J gave up 12 bases and V 5 bases, and 13 bases lay outside the gene matches. The germline V gene has CDR1 MDHEN and CDR2 SYDVKM. CDR3 nucleotide sequence: TGTGCCAGCAGTCCTGACAGGGTGAAAGACTGGTACTTC. This sequence encodes CASSPDRVKDWYF.

This clone was counted only a few times. This rearrangement joins TRBV4-2 to TRBJ2-2; TRBD1 aligns across 10 bases. With 1 base clipped from V and 3 bases from J, the junction kept 14 bases outside the gene matches. The CDR3 runs to 20 residues. Germline V gene sequence: CDR1 LGHNA, CDR2 YNFKEQ. CDR3 residues: CASSQVRDRAGQGYTGELFF. The CDR3 bases are TGTGCCAGCAGCCAAGTTCGGGACCGTGCGGGACAGGGGTACACCGGGGAGCTGTTTTTT.

The chain couples TRBV6-5 to TRBJ2-7, with 9 bases matching TRBD1. Unmatched junction bases numbered 11, after V lost 6 bases and J lost 5 bases. Germline CDR1 and CDR2: MNHEY and SVGAGI. CDR3 size: 15 residues. CDR3 DNA: TGTGCCAGCAGCCACATGGGGACAGGGTACCACGAGCAGTACTTC. This codes for CASSHMGTGYHEQYF.

The gene calls are TRBV28 and TRBJ2-1, with 11 bases matching TRBD2. With 2 bases clipped from V and 1 base from J, the junction kept 10 bases outside the gene matches. The CDR3 totals 19 residues. Germline CDR1 MDHEN, CDR2 SYDVKM. The CDR3: CASSLRRHGTSGSYNEQFF. In DNA, the CDR3 is TGTGCCAGCAGTTTAAGGCGGCACGGGACTAGCGGTTCCTACAATGAGCAGTTCTTC.

J is TRBJ2-3 and V is TRBV28, with TRBD2 as a possible D gene (5 bases). This CDR3 is built from 15 residues. Trimming took 5 bases from V and 4 from J, leaving 16 bases between them. The germline V gene encodes CDR1 MDHEN and CDR2 SYDVKM. The CDR3 nucleotides read TGTGCCAGCAGTCCAACCGACTATGGGGCAGATACGCAGTATTTT. Its protein product is CASSPTDYGADTQYF.

V is TRBV7-9 and J is TRBJ2-1; TRBD2 aligns across 10 bases. Germline V CDR1 and CDR2: SEHNR, FQNEAQ (reference sequence). The ends lost 1 base at V and 4 bases at J; junction bases unmatched: 4. The CDR3 is made up of 16 amino acids. CDR3 sequence (DNA): TGTGCCAGCAGCTTAGTTGGTAGCGGGAGGTACAATGAGCAGTTCTTC. Translated, it gives CASSLVGSGRYNEQFF.

The chain uses TRBV7-9 and TRBJ2-3, with 8 bases lining up with TRBD2. This CDR3 has 14 residues. Germline trimming cut 3 bases from V and 10 bases from J; bases unmatched to any gene: 9. Germline-derived CDR1 and CDR2 are SEHNR and FQNEAQ (reference sequence). As DNA, the CDR3 is TGTGCCAGCAGCTTCGGGACTAGTTTGATTGCGCAGTATTTT. Encoded protein: CASSFGTSLIAQYF.

The V call is TRBV28, the J call TRBJ1-5; D remains unclear. Trimming left V 3 bases short and J 6 bases short, with 18 bases between. This CDR3 contains 16 residues. Germline values: CDR1 MDHEN, CDR2 SYDVKM. CDR3 residues: CASSFLKREISQPQHF. DNA of the CDR3: TGTGCCAGCAGTTTCCTAAAGAGGGAGATCTCTCAGCCCCAGCATTTT.

The chain joins TRBV7-4 to TRBJ1-4; D may be TRBD1 (5 bases). The CDR3 is 18 residues long. V dropped 5 bases and J dropped 0 bases, with 19 bases sitting between them. From germline, CDR1 is SGHVT and CDR2 SQSDAQ. The CDR3 region is CASSRPQGIRATNEKLFF. In DNA form, the CDR3 reads TGTGCCAGCAGCAGACCCCAGGGTATTAGGGCAACTAATGAAAAACTGTTTTTT.

This clone was seen once. The chain has TRBV5-1 and TRBJ1-6; possibly TRBD1 for D (5 bases). This CDR3 region has 14 residues. Germline loops: CDR1 SGHRS, CDR2 YFSETQ. The ends were cut back, 6 bases at V and 7 bases at J, with 14 bases in the middle. The CDR3 reads CASKSQGINSPLHF. CDR3 sequence (DNA): TGCGCCAGCAAATCTCAGGGAATCAATTCACCCCTCCACTTT.

The chain couples TRBV4-3 to TRBJ2-3, with a weak D call TRBD2 (6 bases). The ends were cut back, 1 base at V and 6 bases at J, with 17 bases in the middle. Germline V gene sequence: CDR1 LGHNA, CDR2 YSLEER. This CDR3 is 16 amino acids long. The CDR3 loop reads CASSQGPQARGDTQYF. CDR3 sequence (DNA): TGCGCCAGCAGCCAAGGGCCCCAGGCCCGGGGGGATACGCAGTATTTT.

The sample holds one count of this clone. The chain recombines TRBV7-2 with TRBJ1-3; possibly TRBD1 for D (6 bases). Trimming pared 3 bases from V and 0 bases from J, leaving 18 bases between. Germline CDR1 SGHTA, CDR2 FQGNSA. This CDR3 region has 18 residues. The CDR3, as DNA: TGTGCCAGCAGCTTTAGTATAGGTGGAGGGGGCTCTGGAAACACCATATATTTT. Protein sequence: CASSFSIGGGGSGNTIYF.

This clone came up once. V is TRBV6-2 or TRBV6-3 and J is TRBJ1-2; a weak D match, TRBD1 (6 bases). V was cut by 3 bases and J by 4 bases, with 9 bases left in between. This CDR3 region has 13 residues. The germline V gene encodes CDR1 MNHEY and CDR2 SVGEGT. In DNA form, the CDR3 reads TGTGCCAGCAGTTATGGGACATTCTATGGCTACACCTTC. Translating it yields CASSYGTFYGYTF.

This clone was counted once. The chain employs TRBV7-3 and TRBJ2-6; 10 nucleotides agree with TRBD2. The CDR3 contains 17 residues. With 4 bases clipped from V and 0 bases from J, the junction kept 3 bases outside the gene matches. Germline V lookup: CDR1 SGHTA, CDR2 FQGTGA. The CDR3 nucleotides are TGTGCCAGCAGCTCTAGCGGGGGTGGCTCTGGGGCCAACGTCCTGACTTTC. This encodes CASSSSGGGSGANVLTF.

The genes are TRBV11-3 and TRBJ2-6; perhaps TRBD1 as D (5 bases). Trimming stripped 5 bases from V and 4 bases from J, with 15 bases between. Germline V CDR1 and CDR2: SGHNT, YENEEA. The CDR3 runs to 16 residues. CDR3 in DNA: TGTGCCAGCAGCATAAGCACAGGTCCCGGGGCCAACGTCCTGACTTTC. This gives the protein CASSISTGPGANVLTF.

V gene TRBV28 combines with J gene TRBJ1-2; TRBD1 matches 9 bases. This CDR3 region has 14 residues. CDR1 and CDR2 (germline): MDHEN, SYDVKM. After removal of 2 bases from V and 5 bases from J, the junction contained 3 bases not matched to a gene. The CDR3 loop reads CASSLPGQGYGYTF. The CDR3, as DNA: TGTGCCAGCAGTTTACCCGGACAGGGGTATGGCTACACCTTC.

The chain employs TRBV27 and TRBJ2-1; 7 bases line up with TRBD1. The V gene end was trimmed by 6 bases and the J gene end by 9 bases; junction bases not matched to a gene: 11. CDR1 and CDR2 (germline): MNHEY, SMNVEV (reference sequence). The CDR3 spans 14 residues. CDR3 protein: CASRYQDRVAEQFF. The CDR3 coding sequence is TGTGCCAGCAGATACCAAGACAGGGTGGCTGAGCAGTTCTTC.

This chain links TRBV28 with TRBJ2-1, with D possibly being TRBD1 or TRBD2 (5 bases each). The CDR3 loop spans 16 amino acids. V was trimmed by 1 base and J by 2 bases, leaving 12 bases between them. The germline V gene has CDR1 MDHEN and CDR2 SYDVKM. The CDR3 bases are TGTGCCAGCAGTTTATATAGGGACGGTGCCTACAATGAGCAGTTCTTC. This sequence encodes CASSLYRDGAYNEQFF.

The chain combines TRBV28 with TRBJ1-2, with D perhaps TRBD1 (6 bases). V lost 3 bases and J lost 2, with 10 bases in between. The CDR3 is 14 residues long. Germline assignment: CDR1 MDHEN and CDR2 SYDVKM. The CDR3 coding sequence is TGTGCCAGCAGTTTCCACAGGGTAAACTATGGCTACACCTTC. Encoded protein: CASSFHRVNYGYTF.

V and J are TRBV5-6 and TRBJ1-4; no definite D call. Trimming stripped 1 base from V and 0 bases from J, with 10 bases between. This CDR3 is built from 16 residues. Germline V gives CDR1 SGHDT, CDR2 YYEEEE. DNA of the CDR3: TGTGCCAGCAGCTTGCTGAACACAGCAACTAATGAAAAACTGTTTTTT. Translation gives CASSLLNTATNEKLFF.